These 16 T cell receptor beta chains share one sample of origin, sequenced in a study of beta chain features in type 1 diabetes. Study-wide results and caveats: There was a moderate but significant shortening of TCRB CDR3s in all four CD4+ subsets of Type 1 diabetes patients.

These receptors have no identified antigens. Expressed TCRB transcripts were sequenced because the isolated RNA had all been reverse transcribed beforehand. Profiling relied on immunoSEQ multiplex PCR, and the TCRdb table lists in-frame clones only, not all of them. The table records 310,000 or so clones, approximately 10% of them present only once. The material sequenced was central memory CD4+ T cells from blood. The origin of the receptors is a man under 40 with type 1 diabetes.

This clone was found a few times. The chain couples TRBV10-3 to TRBJ1-2; 9 bases map to TRBD1. The V gene end was trimmed by 0 bases and the J gene end by 8 bases; junction bases not matched to a gene: 1. The V gene's germline CDR1 is ENHRY and CDR2 SYGVKD. The CDR3 covers 13 residues. CDR3 residues: CAISESDRGGYTF. CDR3 DNA: TGTGCCATCAGTGAGTCGGACAGGGGCGGCTACACCTTC.

Only a few counts were recorded for this clone. The V and J genes are TRBV5-5 and TRBJ1-6; D call uncertain. The V gene lost 6 bases and the J gene lost 14 bases, with 18 bases spanning the gap. The germline gives CDR1 SGHKS, CDR2 YYEKEE (reference sequence). The CDR3 runs 13 residues. The CDR3 sequence: CASNPSPTETLHF. The CDR3 bases are TGTGCCAGCAACCCCAGCCCTACGGAGACCCTCCACTTT. Together with reference TRBV5-5 and TRBJ1-6, the CDR3 gives the full variable domain: DAGVTQSPTHLIKTRGQQVTLRCSPISGHKSVSWYQQVLGQGPQFIFQYYEKEERGRGNFPDRFSARQFPNYSSELNVNALLLGDSALYLCASNPSPTETLHFGNGTRLTVT.

CDR3 amino acids: CASSSQQGYEQYF. DNA of the CDR3: TGTGCCAGCAGCTCCCAACAGGGGTACGAGCAGTACTTC. The chain has TRBV7-2 and TRBJ2-7, with TRBD1 matching 7 bases. The CDR3 loop spans 13 amino acids. With V trimmed by 4 bases and J by 4 bases, 4 bases remained unmatched. CDR1 is SGHTA, CDR2 FQGNSA, per germline.

This sequence joins TRBV11-2 and TRBJ2-7; 10 positions agree with TRBD2. CDR3 length equals 16 residues. Germline values: CDR1 SGHAT, CDR2 FQNNGV. Germline trimming cut 1 base from V and 2 bases from J; bases unmatched to any gene: 5. The CDR3 nucleotides read TGTGCCAGCAGCTTAGCTAGCGGGGGCTCCCCCTACGAGCAGTACTTC. The encoded protein is CASSLASGGSPYEQYF.

This clone has at least ten counts. This chain uses TRBV28 with TRBJ2-7, with unresolved D. The CDR3 spans 11 residues. Germline V gives CDR1 MDHEN, CDR2 SYDVKM. V lost 4 bases and J 11 bases, leaving 12 bases between the germline ends. The CDR3 sequence: CASSSPVVEYF. As DNA, the CDR3 is TGTGCCAGCAGTTCCCCGGTTGTTGAGTACTTC.

The CDR3 sequence: CASTLGTGEAGELFF. For the CDR3, the DNA is TGTGCCAGCACCCTGGGGACAGGGGAAGCCGGGGAGCTGTTTTTT. The rearrangement joins TRBV7-2 to TRBJ2-2; 10 bases agree with TRBD1. CDR1 is SGHTA and CDR2 is FQGNSA in the germline V gene. The CDR3 extends over 15 amino acids. J lost 6 bases, V lost 7 bases, and 8 bases had no gene match.

This clone turned up a few times. This chain uses TRBV23-1 with TRBJ2-2, with D possibly matching TRBD1 (6 bases). TRBV23-1 is an ORF, with its function uncertain. The CDR3 sequence is 16 residues long. Trimming stripped 8 bases from V and 0 bases from J, with 16 bases between. The CDR3 reads CASGGRERSNTGELFF. CDR3 sequence (DNA): TGCGCCAGCGGGGGCAGGGAAAGGTCGAACACCGGGGAGCTGTTTTTT.

This clone was counted a few times. This sequence joins TRBV19 and TRBJ2-1; 10 bases agree with TRBD2. The junction had 8 bases not matched to a gene; V was cut back by 5 bases and J by 7 bases. CDR1 is LNHDA, CDR2 SQIVND, per germline (reference sequence). The length of the CDR3 is 15 residues. Written as DNA, the CDR3 is TGTGCCAGTAGTTCCCCAGCGGGGGGGCTTAATGAGCAGTTCTTC. Translated: CASSSPAGGLNEQFF.

J is TRBJ2-3 and V is TRBV7-6; 8 bases match TRBD2. The CDR3 is 16 residues long. Germline CDR1 and CDR2: SGHVS and FNYEAQ. V dropped 1 base and J dropped 3; count of bases not matched to a gene: 6. CDR3 sequence reads: CASSLGAGVGTDTQYF. The CDR3 DNA follows: TGTGCCAGCAGCTTAGGAGCGGGGGTAGGGACAGATACGCAGTATTTT. Supplemented by reference TRBV7-6 and TRBJ2-3, the full variable domain reads GAGVSQSPRYKVTKRGQDVALRCDPISGHVSLYWYRQALGQGPEFLTYFNYEAQQDKSGLPNDRFSAERPEGSISTLTIQRTEQRDSAMYRCASSLGAGVGTDTQYFGPGTRLTVL.

This clone turned up a few times. The junction and the germline gene differ at one end; a read error may be behind it. The chain carries TRBV7-9 and TRBJ1-6, with D possibly TRBD1 on 6 matching bases. This CDR3 comprises 15 residues. Looked up from germline, CDR1 is SEHNR and CDR2 is FQNEAQ (reference sequence). The CDR3 coding sequence is TGCGCCAGCAGCCAAGAAACAGGGTATAATTCACCCCTCCACTTT. Its protein is CASSQETGYNSPLHF.

The rearrangement links TRBV2 to TRBJ2-7; TRBD2 might be the D (6 bases). The CDR3 loop spans 12 amino acids. Deletions cut 9 bases from V and 5 bases from J, with 14 bases between. Germline V CDR1 and CDR2: SNHLY, FYNNEI. The DNA for the CDR3 is TGTGCCAGTACTAGCAATCTCCACGAGCAGTACTTC. Translation gives CASTSNLHEQYF. The variable domain in full, completed from reference TRBV2 and TRBJ2-7, reads EPEVTQTPSHQVTQMGQEVILRCVPISNHLYFYWYRQILGQKVEFLVSFYNNEISEKSEIFDDQFSVERPDGSNFTLKIRSTKLEDSAMYFCASTSNLHEQYFGPGTRLTVT.

This chain uses TRBV6-5 with TRBJ2-2, with D unclear. This CDR3 has 13 residues. CDR1 and CDR2 from the germline V gene are MNHEY and SVGAGI. V was trimmed by 2 bases and J by 1 base, leaving 2 bases between them. The CDR3 DNA reads as TGTGCCAGCAGTTACGAGAACACCGGGGAGCTGTTTTTT. Protein product: CASSYENTGELFF.

This clone was detected once. The J gene is TRBJ1-2, the V gene TRBV7-2; D may be TRBD1 (5 bases). The CDR3 runs to 15 residues. Germline loops: CDR1 SGHTA, CDR2 FQGNSA. V was cut by 5 bases and J by 7 bases, with 20 bases left in between. The CDR3 spells CASSPQPGVGGGYTF. In DNA form, the CDR3 reads TGTGCCAGCAGCCCACAGCCGGGGGTTGGGGGTGGCTACACCTTC.

The genes are TRBV6-1 and TRBJ2-1; unclear D gene. Trimming took off 5 bases at V and 4 bases at J, with 6 bases between the two ends. CDR1 MNHNS and CDR2 SASEGT come from the germline V gene. The CDR3 runs to 12 residues. The CDR3 here is CASSPQYNEQFF. CDR3 nucleotide sequence: TGTGCCAGCAGTCCCCAATACAATGAGCAGTTCTTC.

The chain has TRBV7-2 and TRBJ2-5; TRBD1 matches 8 bases. The CDR3 has 16 residues. CDR1 and CDR2 from the germline V gene are SGHTA and FQGNSA. Germline trimming cut 5 bases from V and 2 bases from J; bases unmatched to any gene: 10. The CDR3: CASSPWTGLNQETQYF. Here the CDR3 DNA reads TGTGCCAGCAGCCCATGGACAGGGCTAAATCAAGAGACCCAGTACTTC.

This clone was seen only a few times. The chain links TRBV7-2 to TRBJ2-2; 7 nucleotides line up with TRBD2. Trimming removed 2 bases from V and 4 bases from J; junction bases left unmatched: 1. The CDR3 spans 14 residues. Germline-derived CDR1 and CDR2 are SGHTA and FQGNSA. CDR3 sequence: CASSLSGGTGELFF. In nucleotides, the CDR3 is TGTGCCAGCAGCTTATCGGGAGGCACCGGGGAGCTGTTTTTT. Full variable domain (rest looked up from reference TRBV7-2 and TRBJ2-2): GAGVSQSPSNKVTEKGKDVELRCDPISGHTALYWYRQSLGQGLEFLIYFQGNSAPDKSGLPSDRFSAERTGGSVSTLTIQRTQQEDSAVYLCASSLSGGTGELFFGEGSRLTVL.